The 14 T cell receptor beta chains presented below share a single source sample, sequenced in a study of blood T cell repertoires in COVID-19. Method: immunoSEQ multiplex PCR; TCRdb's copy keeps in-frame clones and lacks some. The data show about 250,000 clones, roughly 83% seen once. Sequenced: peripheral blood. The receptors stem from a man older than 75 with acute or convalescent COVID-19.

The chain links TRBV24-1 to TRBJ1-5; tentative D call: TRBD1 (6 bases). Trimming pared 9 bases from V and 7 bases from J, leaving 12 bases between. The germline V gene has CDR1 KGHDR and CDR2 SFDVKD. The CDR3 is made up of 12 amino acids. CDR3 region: CATSKGGQPQHF. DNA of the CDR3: TGTGCCACCTCTAAAGGGGGACAGCCCCAGCATTTT.

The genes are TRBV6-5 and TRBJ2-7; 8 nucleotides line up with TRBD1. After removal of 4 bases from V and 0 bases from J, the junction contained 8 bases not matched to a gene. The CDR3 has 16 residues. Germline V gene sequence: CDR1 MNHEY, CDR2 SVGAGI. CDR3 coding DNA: TGTGCCAGCAGTTCTACGACAGGGGTGAGCTCCTACGAGCAGTACTTC. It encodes CASSSTTGVSSYEQYF.

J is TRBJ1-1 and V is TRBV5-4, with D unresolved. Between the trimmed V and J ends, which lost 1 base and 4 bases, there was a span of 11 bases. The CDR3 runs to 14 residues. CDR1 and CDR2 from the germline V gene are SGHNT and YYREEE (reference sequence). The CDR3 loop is CASSLNIKSTEAFF. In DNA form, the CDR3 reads TGTGCCAGCAGCTTGAATATTAAGAGCACTGAAGCTTTCTTT.

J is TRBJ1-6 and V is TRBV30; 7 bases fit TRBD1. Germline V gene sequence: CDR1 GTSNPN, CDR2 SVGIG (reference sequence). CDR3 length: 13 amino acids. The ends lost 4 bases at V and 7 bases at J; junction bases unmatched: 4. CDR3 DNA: TGTGCCTGGACCGGGACAGACAATTCACCCCTCCACTTT. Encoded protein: CAWTGTDNSPLHF.

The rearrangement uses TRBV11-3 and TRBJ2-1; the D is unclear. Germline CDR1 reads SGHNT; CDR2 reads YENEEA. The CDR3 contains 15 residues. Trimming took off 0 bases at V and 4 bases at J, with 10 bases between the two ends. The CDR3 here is CASSLDSRDYNEQFF. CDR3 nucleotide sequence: TGTGCCAGCAGCTTAGATTCTAGAGATTACAATGAGCAGTTCTTC.

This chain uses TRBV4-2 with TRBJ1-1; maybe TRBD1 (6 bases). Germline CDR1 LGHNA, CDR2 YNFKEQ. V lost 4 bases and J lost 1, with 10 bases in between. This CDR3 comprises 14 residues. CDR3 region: CASSPDRGNTEAFF. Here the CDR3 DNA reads TGTGCCAGCAGCCCGGACAGAGGGAACACTGAAGCTTTCTTT.

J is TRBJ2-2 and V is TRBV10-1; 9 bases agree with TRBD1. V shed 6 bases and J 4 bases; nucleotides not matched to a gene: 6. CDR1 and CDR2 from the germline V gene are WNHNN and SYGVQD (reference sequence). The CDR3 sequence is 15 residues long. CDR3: CASRAGTGRTGELFF. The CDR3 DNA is TGCGCCAGCAGGGCCGGGACAGGGCGCACCGGGGAGCTGTTTTTT.

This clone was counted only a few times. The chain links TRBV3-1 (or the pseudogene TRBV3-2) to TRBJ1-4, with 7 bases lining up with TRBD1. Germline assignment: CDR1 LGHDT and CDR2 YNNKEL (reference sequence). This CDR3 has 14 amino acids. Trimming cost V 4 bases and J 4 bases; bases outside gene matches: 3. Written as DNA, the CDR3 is TGTGCCAGCAGCCCTAGACAGGGTAATGAAAAACTGTTTTTT. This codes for CASSPRQGNEKLFF.

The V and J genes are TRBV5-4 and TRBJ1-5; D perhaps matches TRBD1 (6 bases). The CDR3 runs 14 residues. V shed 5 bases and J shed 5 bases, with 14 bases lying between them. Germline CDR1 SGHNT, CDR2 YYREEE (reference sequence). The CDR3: CASSVEGGHQPQHF. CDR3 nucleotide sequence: TGTGCCAGCAGTGTAGAGGGGGGGCATCAGCCCCAGCATTTT.

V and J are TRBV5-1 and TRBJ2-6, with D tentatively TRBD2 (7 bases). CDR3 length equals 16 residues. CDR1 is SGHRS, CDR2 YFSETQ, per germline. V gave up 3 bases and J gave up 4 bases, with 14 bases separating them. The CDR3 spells CASSYKGGPGANVLTF. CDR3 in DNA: TGCGCCAGCAGCTACAAGGGGGGGCCAGGGGCCAACGTCCTGACTTTC.

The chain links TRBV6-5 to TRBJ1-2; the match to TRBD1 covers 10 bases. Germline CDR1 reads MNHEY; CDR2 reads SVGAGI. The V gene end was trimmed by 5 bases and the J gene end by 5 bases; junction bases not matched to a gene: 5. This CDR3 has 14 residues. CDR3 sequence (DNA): TGTGCCAGCAGTATTGGACAGGGGGGGTATGGCTACACCTTC. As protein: CASSIGQGGYGYTF.

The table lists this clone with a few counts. The CDR3 region has the DNA TGTGCCAGCAGCCTACAGGGGGCGGGGAGCTATGGCTACACCTTC. Amino acid sequence: CASSLQGAGSYGYTF. This sequence joins TRBV7-2 and TRBJ1-2, with 9 bases fitting TRBD1. From germline, CDR1 is SGHTA and CDR2 FQGNSA. V lost 5 bases to trimming and J lost 4 bases; unmatched junction nucleotides: 8. The length of the CDR3 is 15 residues.

The CDR3 spells CASTPDRGGYEQYF. CDR3 in DNA: TGTGCCAGCACCCCGGACAGGGGTGGCTACGAGCAGTACTTC. This rearrangement joins TRBV27 to TRBJ2-7, with TRBD1 identical over 9 bases. Germline CDR1 is MNHEY and CDR2 is SMNVEV (reference sequence). The CDR3 covers 14 residues. Trimming cost V 7 bases and J 3 bases; bases outside gene matches: 7.

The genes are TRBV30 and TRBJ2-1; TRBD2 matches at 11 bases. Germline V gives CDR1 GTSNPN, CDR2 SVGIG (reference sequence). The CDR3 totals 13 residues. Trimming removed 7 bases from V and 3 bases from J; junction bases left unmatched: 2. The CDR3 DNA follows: TGTGCCTCGGGACTAGCGGTCTACAATGAGCAGTTCTTC. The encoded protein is CASGLAVYNEQFF.